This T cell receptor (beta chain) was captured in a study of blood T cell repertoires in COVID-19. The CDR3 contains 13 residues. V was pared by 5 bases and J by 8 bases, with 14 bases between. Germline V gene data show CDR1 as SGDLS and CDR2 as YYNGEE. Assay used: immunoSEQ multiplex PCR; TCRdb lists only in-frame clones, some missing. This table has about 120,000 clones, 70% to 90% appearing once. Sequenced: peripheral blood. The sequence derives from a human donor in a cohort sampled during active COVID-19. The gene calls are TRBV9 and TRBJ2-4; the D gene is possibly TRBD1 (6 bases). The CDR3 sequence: CASSYRDVDIQYF. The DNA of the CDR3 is TGTGCCAGCAGTTACAGGGATGTTGACATTCAGTACTTC.